These T cell receptor beta chains were read from a single sample in a study of blood T cell repertoires in COVID-19. Only in-frame clones appear in the TCRdb table, and some are missing; sequencing was by immunoSEQ multiplex PCR. The sample records more than 250,000 clones, 65% to 90% being singletons. Sequenced sample: peripheral blood. The receptor source for this set is a man aged 50 or older with active or convalescent COVID-19. Each CDR3 is given with its conserved first and last residue. D genes are given only for firm matches. Size is omitted from some rows. Given values are once, few, many or a class for expanded clones.

D gene: -
V gene: TRBV2
clone size: -
J gene: TRBJ2-3
CDR3 protein: CASSVYPLGDTQYF
CDR3 DNA: TGTGCCAGCAGTGTATACCCCCTAGGTGATACGCAGTATTTT

D gene: -
V gene: TRBV12-3/TRBV12-4
clone size: once
J gene: TRBJ1-2
CDR3 protein: CASSFAGDHGYTF
CDR3 DNA: TGTGCCAGCAGTTTTGCGGGAGACCATGGCTACACCTTC

D gene: TRBD2
V gene: TRBV6-1
clone size: -
J gene: TRBJ2-3
CDR3 protein: CASSEAGTSGSKREYF
CDR3 DNA: TGTGCCAGCAGTGAAGCAGGGACTAGCGGGAGTAAGCGCGAGTATTTT

D gene: -
V gene: TRBV3-1/TRBV3-2
clone size: -
J gene: TRBJ2-7
CDR3 protein: CASSQSQPDYLSEEQYF
CDR3 DNA: TGTGCCAGCAGCCAATCCCAGCCAGACTACTTGTCGGAGGAGCAGTACTTC

D gene: TRBD1
V gene: TRBV11-1
clone size: -
J gene: TRBJ1-1
CDR3 protein: CASSPRTGTTEAFF
CDR3 DNA: TGTGCCAGCAGCCCAAGGACAGGGACGACTGAAGCTTTCTTT

D gene: -
V gene: TRBV11-2
clone size: few
J gene: TRBJ1-1
CDR3 protein: CASSPPGRLMNTEAFF
CDR3 DNA: TGTGCCAGCAGCCCCCCGGGAAGGCTCATGAACACTGAAGCTTTCTTT

D gene: -
V gene: TRBV11-1
clone size: -
J gene: TRBJ2-7
CDR3 protein: CASSSASSGGGAEQYF
CDR3 DNA: TGTGCCAGCAGCTCCGCTTCTAGCGGAGGGGGTGCCGAGCAGTACTTC

D gene: -
V gene: TRBV20-1
clone size: -
J gene: TRBJ1-1
CDR3 protein: CSADRDTEAFF
CDR3 DNA: TGCAGTGCTGACCGGGACACTGAAGCTTTCTTT

D gene: TRBD1
V gene: TRBV7-9
clone size: -
J gene: TRBJ1-2
CDR3 protein: CASSQGTGANYGYTF
CDR3 DNA: TGTGCCAGCAGCCAAGGGACAGGAGCTAACTATGGCTACACCTTC

D gene: TRBD1
V gene: TRBV30
clone size: -
J gene: TRBJ2-7
CDR3 protein: CAWGDSSYSQYF
CDR3 DNA: TGTGCCTGGGGGGACAGCTCCTACAGCCAGTACTTC

D gene: TRBD1
V gene: TRBV15
clone size: -
J gene: TRBJ2-1
CDR3 protein: CATLGQGAGSYNEQFF
CDR3 DNA: TGTGCCACCCTCGGACAGGGGGCCGGCTCCTACAATGAGCAGTTCTTC

D gene: -
V gene: TRBV18
clone size: -
J gene: TRBJ1-1
CDR3 protein: CASSLNVIGNTEAFF
CDR3 DNA: TGTGCCAGCTCTCTCAATGTAATCGGGAACACTGAAGCTTTCTTT

D gene: -
V gene: TRBV18
clone size: -
J gene: TRBJ2-2
CDR3 protein: CASSPSGDTGELFF
CDR3 DNA: TGTGCCAGCTCACCCTCGGGGGACACCGGGGAGCTGTTTTTT

D gene: TRBD1
V gene: TRBV5-4
clone size: -
J gene: TRBJ1-5
CDR3 protein: CASSLPGQHNQPQHF
CDR3 DNA: TGTGCCAGCAGCTTGCCGGGACAGCACAATCAGCCCCAGCATTTT

D gene: TRBD1
V gene: TRBV28
clone size: -
J gene: TRBJ2-3
CDR3 protein: CASSFVGTEYTSTDTQYF
CDR3 DNA: TGTGCCAGCAGTTTCGTCGGGACAGAGTATACTAGCACAGATACGCAGTATTTT